The present T cell receptor (beta chain) was sequenced within a study of T-cell memory formation after mild COVID-19. This clonotype was counted many times. Its antigen is not identified. Overall study results and limits: A balance of CD4 and CD8 characterized clones contracting day 15 to 85, whereas later expanders leaned CD4+. The study detected some responding clones in pre-infection memory, suggesting cross-reactive memory joined.

The authors produced TCR alpha and TCR beta cDNA libraries with sample barcodes and UMIs by 5'RACE using constant-segment primers. TCRdb passed the 5' RACE reads through MiXCR, listing each CDR3 protein once. The table shows tens of thousands of distinct CDR3 sequences, with about 15% occurring only once. The source of this sequence is a man younger than 35 who had mild COVID-19 (a few samples of this study predate the infection). Cell type and time point are not known. The source material was PBMCs or a T cell subset sorted from them (not recorded which).

DNA of the CDR3: TGTGCCTGGGACAGTCCCCACGAGCAGTACTTC. Translated, it gives CAWDSPHEQYF. J is TRBJ2-7 and V is TRBV30, with a tentative D call TRBD1 (5 bases). Looked up from germline, CDR1 is GTSNPN and CDR2 is SVGIG (reference sequence). V lost 5 bases to trimming and J lost 5 bases, with 10 bases between them. This CDR3 is 11 amino acids long.